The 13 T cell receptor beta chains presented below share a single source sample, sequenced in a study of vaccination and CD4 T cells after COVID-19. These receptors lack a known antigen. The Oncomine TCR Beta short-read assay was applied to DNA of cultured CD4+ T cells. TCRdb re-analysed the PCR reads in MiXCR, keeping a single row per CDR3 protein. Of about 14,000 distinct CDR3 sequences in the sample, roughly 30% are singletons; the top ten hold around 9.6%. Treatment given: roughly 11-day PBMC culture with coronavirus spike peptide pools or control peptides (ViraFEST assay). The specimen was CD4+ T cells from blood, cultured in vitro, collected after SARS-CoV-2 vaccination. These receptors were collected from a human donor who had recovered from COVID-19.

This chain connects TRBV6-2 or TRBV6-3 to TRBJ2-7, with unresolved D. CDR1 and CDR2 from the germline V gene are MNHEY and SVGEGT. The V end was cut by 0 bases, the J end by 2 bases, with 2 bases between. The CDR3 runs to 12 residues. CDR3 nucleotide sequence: TGTGCCAGCAGTTACTCCCCCTACGAGCAGTACTTC. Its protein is CASSYSPYEQYF.

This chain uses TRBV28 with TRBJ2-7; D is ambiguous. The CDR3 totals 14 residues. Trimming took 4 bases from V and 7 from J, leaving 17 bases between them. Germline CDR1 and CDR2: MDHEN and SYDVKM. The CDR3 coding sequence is TGTGCCAGCAGTTCTTTGGCGTCGGCCGCTGAGCAGTACTTC. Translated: CASSSLASAAEQYF.

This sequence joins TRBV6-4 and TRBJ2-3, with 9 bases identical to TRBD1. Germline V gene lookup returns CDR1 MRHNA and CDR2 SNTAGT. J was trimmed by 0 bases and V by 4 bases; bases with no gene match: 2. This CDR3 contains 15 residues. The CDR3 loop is CASSGQGVSTDTQYF. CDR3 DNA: TGTGCCAGCAGTGGACAGGGGGTGAGCACAGATACGCAGTATTTT.

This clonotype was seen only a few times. The CDR3 region is CSARIGQGIVYTF. The CDR3, as DNA: TGCAGTGCTAGGATTGGACAGGGAATAGTCTACACCTTC. V and J are TRBV20-1 and TRBJ1-2, with TRBD1 identical over 8 bases. Trimming at V came to 3 bases and at J to 10 bases, leaving 10 bases not matched to a gene. The CDR3 runs to 13 residues. The germline CDR1 and CDR2 sequences are DFQATT and SNEGSKA (reference sequence).

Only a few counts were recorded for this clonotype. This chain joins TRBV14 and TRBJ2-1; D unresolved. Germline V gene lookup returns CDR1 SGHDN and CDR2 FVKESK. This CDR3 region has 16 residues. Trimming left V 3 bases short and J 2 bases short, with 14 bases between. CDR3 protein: CASSQGSGAAYNEQFF. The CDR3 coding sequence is TGTGCCAGCAGCCAGGGGTCGGGCGCGGCCTACAATGAGCAGTTCTTC. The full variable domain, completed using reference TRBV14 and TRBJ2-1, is EAGVTQFPSHSVIEKGQTVTLRCDPISGHDNLYWYRRVMGKEIKFLLHFVKESKQDESGMPNNRFLAERTGGTYSTLKVQPAELEDSGVYFCASSQGSGAAYNEQFFGPGTRLTVL.

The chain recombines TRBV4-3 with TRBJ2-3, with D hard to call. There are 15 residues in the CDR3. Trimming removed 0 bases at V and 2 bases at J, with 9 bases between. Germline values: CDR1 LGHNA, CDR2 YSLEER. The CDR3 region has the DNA TGCGCCAGCAGCCAAGAAAACGGGTTCACAGATACGCAGTATTTT. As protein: CASSQENGFTDTQYF.

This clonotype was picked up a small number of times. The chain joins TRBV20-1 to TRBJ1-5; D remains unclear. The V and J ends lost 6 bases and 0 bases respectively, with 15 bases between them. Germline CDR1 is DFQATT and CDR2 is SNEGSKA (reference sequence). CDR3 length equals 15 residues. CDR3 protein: CSASPGGHSNQPQHF. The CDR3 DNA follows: TGCAGTGCCTCCCCGGGAGGGCATAGCAATCAGCCCCAGCATTTT.

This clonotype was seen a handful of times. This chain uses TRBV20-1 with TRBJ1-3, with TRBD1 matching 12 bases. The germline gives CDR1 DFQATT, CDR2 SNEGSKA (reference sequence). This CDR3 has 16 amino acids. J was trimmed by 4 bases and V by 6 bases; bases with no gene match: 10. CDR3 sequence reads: CSAPIRDRGPGNTIYF. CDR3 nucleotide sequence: TGCAGTGCCCCAATTCGGGACAGGGGGCCAGGAAACACCATATATTTT.

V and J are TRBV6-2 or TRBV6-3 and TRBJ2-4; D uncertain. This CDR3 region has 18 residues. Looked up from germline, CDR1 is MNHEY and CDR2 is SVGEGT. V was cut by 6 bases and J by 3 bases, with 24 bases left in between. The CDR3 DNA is TGTGCCAGCAGGGATTATCCCGGCCAAGACAAGGGCAAAAACATTCAGTACTTC. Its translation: CASRDYPGQDKGKNIQYF.

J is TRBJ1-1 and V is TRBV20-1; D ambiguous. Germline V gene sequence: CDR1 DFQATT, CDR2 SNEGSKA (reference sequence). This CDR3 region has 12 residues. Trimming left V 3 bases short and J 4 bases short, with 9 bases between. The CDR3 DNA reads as TGCAGTGCTAGTCCGCGGGGCACTGAAGCTTTCTTT. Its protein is CSASPRGTEAFF.

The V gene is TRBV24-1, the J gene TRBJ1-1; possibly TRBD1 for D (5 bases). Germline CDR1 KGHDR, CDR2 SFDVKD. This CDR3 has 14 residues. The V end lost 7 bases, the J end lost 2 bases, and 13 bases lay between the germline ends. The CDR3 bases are TGTGCCACCAGCCCCCGGGGGGTCAACACTGAAGCTTTCTTT. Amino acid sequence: CATSPRGVNTEAFF.

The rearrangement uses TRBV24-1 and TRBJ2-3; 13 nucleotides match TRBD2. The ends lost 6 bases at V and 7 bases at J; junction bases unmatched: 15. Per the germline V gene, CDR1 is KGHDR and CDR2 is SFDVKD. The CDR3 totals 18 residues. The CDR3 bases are TGTGCCACCAGTACTCCCGGGACTAGCGGGAAGGGACTTAATACGCAGTATTTT. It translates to CATSTPGTSGKGLNTQYF.

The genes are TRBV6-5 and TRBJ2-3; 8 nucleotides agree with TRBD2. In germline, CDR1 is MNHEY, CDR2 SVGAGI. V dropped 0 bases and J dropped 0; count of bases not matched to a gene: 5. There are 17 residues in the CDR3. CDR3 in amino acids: CASSYSGLAGSTDTQYF. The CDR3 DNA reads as TGTGCCAGCAGTTACTCGGGTTTAGCGGGAAGCACAGATACGCAGTATTTT.